The source of this TCR beta chain is a study of beta chain features in type 1 diabetes. About the research overall: All samples combined gave roughly 100,000,000 sorted cells for examination.

Study results and caveats: Unsettled here was the matter of whether HLA type influences TCRB rearrangement.

The investigators reverse transcribed all of the isolated RNA, so they sequenced expressed TCRB transcripts. Clones were read by immunoSEQ multiplex PCR, and TCRdb kept only the in-frame ones, dropping some. The data contain fewer than 150,000 clones, less than 9% of them singletons. The CDR3 has 15 residues. This clone was seen a handful of times. Its antigen remains unknown. This clonotype was sampled from a woman in her twenties or thirties in good health. The V gene is TRBV21-1, the J gene TRBJ2-3; the table assigns TRBD1, which was not confirmed against the DNA. TRBV21-1 is described as a pseudogene. Specimen: central memory CD4+ T cells from blood. The CDR3, as DNA: TGTGCCAGCAGCTCCGGATGGTCGGACACCGATACGCAGTATTTT. Translated, it gives CASSSGWSDTDTQYF.